This T cell receptor beta chain originates from a study of spatial heterogeneity in lung cancer. Overall study results and limits: Ubiquitous expanded tumor TCRs surfaced in blood more at resection than they did at follow-up.

Remarks on this clonotype: The antigen is not known.

TCRdb independently ran MiXCR on the 5' RACE reads; one entry per CDR3 protein. The sample consists of more than 65,000 distinct CDR3 sequences, around an eighth of them appearing once. The time point was: sample taken at primary tumor resection. Unsorted whole RNA samples from tumor, nontumor lung or frozen PBMC were sequenced. The CDR3 is made up of 19 amino acids. The V end was cut by 0 bases, the J end by 3 bases, with 21 bases between. The V gene's germline CDR1 is SGHRS and CDR2 YFSETQ. The sample consisted of PBMCs, taken at surgery. The sequence came from a male donor with early-stage non-small cell lung cancer. The rearrangement uses TRBV5-1 and TRBJ2-2, with D uncertain. CDR3 sequence (DNA): TGCGCCAGCAGCTTGGAAATTGTTTGGAATATTCGGGACACCGGGGAGCTGTTTTTT. This encodes CASSLEIVWNIRDTGELFF.